This TCR beta chain was captured in a study of cytomegalovirus exposure and HLA in healthy donors. Across the whole study: Drawn from HLA-typed donors, 83 million or so unique TCRs were held in an early data release.

The PCR contained 60 Vbeta and 13 Jbeta primers. Authors' processing steps: The authors later counted 75 million to 90 million unique TCR beta chains, 9 million to 14 million of them shared. The protocol was immunoSEQ multiplex PCR, while the TCRdb copy is restricted to in-frame clones and leaves out a portion. V, J and clone size were drawn from that table, and D and trimming were deduced from the DNA. The sample consists of approximately 170,000 clones, 75% to 80% of them appearing once. The V and J ends lost 4 bases and 1 base, in that order; junction bases with no gene match: 11. The CDR3 is made up of 17 amino acids. The germline CDR1 and CDR2 sequences are LNHDA and SQIVND (reference sequence). The study, taken as a whole, reports: It was reported in a later analysis that an Asian-associated ancestry cluster showed fewer N-insertions than the roughly 670-donor mean.

Points on this clone: Its antigen remains unknown.

The V gene is TRBV19, the J gene TRBJ1-1, with TRBD1 identical over 8 bases. What was sequenced was PBMCs. The receptor was derived from a woman between 40 and 55 years old in good health and CMV-seropositive. The CDR3 region is CASSKGQGGLGNTEAFF. DNA for the CDR3: TGTGCCAGTAGTAAAGGACAGGGAGGATTAGGGAACACTGAAGCTTTCTTT.